These 16 T cell receptor beta chains were all obtained from the same sample, sequenced in a study of blood T cell repertoires in COVID-19. Assay: immunoSEQ multiplex PCR; the TCRdb copy retains only in-frame clones and omits some. The sample has fewer than 200,000 clones, around four fifths seen once. The source material was peripheral blood. All receptors derive from a woman aged 70 to 79 who had recovered from COVID-19.

This sequence joins TRBV6-2 or TRBV6-3 and TRBJ2-3, with a tentative D call TRBD1 (6 bases). The CDR3 is 12 residues long. Trimming took 4 bases from V and 11 from J, leaving 13 bases between them. Germline CDR1 reads MNHEY; CDR2 reads SVGEGT. CDR3 nucleotide sequence: TGTGCCAGCAGTTTACGGGACATGAAGCAGTATTTT. Protein: CASSLRDMKQYF.

This clone was seen more than once but under ten times. The rearrangement uses TRBV7-9 and TRBJ1-2, with D hard to call. The V and J ends lost 5 bases and 4 bases respectively, with 8 bases between them. Germline-derived CDR1 and CDR2 are SEHNR and FQNEAQ (reference sequence). CDR3 length equals 12 residues. The CDR3 DNA sequence: TGTGCCAGCAGCCACATGGCCTATGGCTACACCTTC. Amino acids: CASSHMAYGYTF.

The V gene is TRBV18, the J gene TRBJ1-2; D is undetermined. Germline CDR1 and CDR2: KGHSH and LQKENI. V lost 2 bases, J lost 8 bases, and 21 bases lay in between. The CDR3 is made up of 16 amino acids. CDR3 residues: CASSPVLFQAPGGYTF. In DNA, the CDR3 is TGTGCCAGCTCACCAGTCCTTTTTCAGGCCCCTGGGGGCTACACCTTC.

This clone occurred many times. The V and J genes are TRBV12-3 or TRBV12-4 and TRBJ1-6; no reliable D call. There are 13 residues in the CDR3. The V gene lost 6 bases and the J gene lost 13 bases, with 16 bases spanning the gap. The CDR3 DNA is TGTGCCAGCAGCCGAAGAGAGCGTCTGCCCCTCCACTTT. This codes for CASSRRERLPLHF.

The V gene is TRBV6-6, the J gene TRBJ1-5; D gene unclear. CDR1 and CDR2 (germline): MNHNY, SVGAGI (reference sequence). Deletions cut 5 bases from V and 0 bases from J, with 8 bases between. CDR3 length equals 14 residues. CDR3 sequence (DNA): TGTGCCAGCAGTCCGGTCTATAGCAATCAGCCCCAGCATTTT. It is translated as CASSPVYSNQPQHF.

The gene calls are TRBV11-3 and TRBJ2-5, with D possibly matching TRBD1 (6 bases). Trimming left V 1 base short and J 2 bases short, with 17 bases between. The CDR3 is 17 amino acids. CDR1 SGHNT and CDR2 YENEEA come from the germline V gene. The CDR3 nucleotides are TGTGCCAGCAGCTTAGGTCACCGGGACATTATTCAAGAGACCCAGTACTTC. This sequence encodes CASSLGHRDIIQETQYF.

The rearrangement joins TRBV2 to TRBJ1-1, with 7 bases that match TRBD1. The V and J ends lost 6 bases and 0 bases, in that order; junction bases with no gene match: 7. The CDR3 spans 15 residues. CDR1 SNHLY and CDR2 FYNNEI come from the germline V gene. CDR3 sequence: CASRPRGRLNTEAFF. CDR3 DNA sequence: TGTGCCAGCAGGCCGAGGGGGCGGCTGAACACTGAAGCTTTCTTT.

The V call is TRBV3-1 (or the pseudogene TRBV3-2), the J call TRBJ2-2; weak D call: TRBD1 (5 bases). Deletions cut 1 base from V and 4 bases from J, with 10 bases between. CDR1 is LGHDT, CDR2 YNNKEL, per germline (reference sequence). This CDR3 is 15 amino acids long. The DNA for the CDR3 is TGTGCCAGCAGCCAAGTGGGGCTCGGCACCGGGGAGCTGTTTTTT. It codes for CASSQVGLGTGELFF.

Written as DNA, the CDR3 is TGTGCCAGCAGTTTATTGAGACCCAATGGGGGCCTGAACACTGAAGCTTTCTTT. Its translation is CASSLLRPNGGLNTEAFF. The V gene is TRBV27, the J gene TRBJ1-1, with a tentative D call TRBD1 (6 bases). The CDR3 is 18 amino acids. In germline, CDR1 is MNHEY, CDR2 SMNVEV (reference sequence). Trimming removed 1 base from V and 0 bases from J, with 18 bases in between.

This chain links TRBV30 with TRBJ2-1, with D maybe TRBD2 (5 bases). CDR1 and CDR2 from the germline V gene are GTSNPN and SVGIG (reference sequence). Trimming removed 3 bases at V and 1 base at J, with 16 bases between. The CDR3 contains 16 residues. The CDR3, as DNA: TGTGCCTGGAGGGCGGCGGCGCCGGGGTCCTACAATGAGCAGTTCTTC. Its protein product is CAWRAAAPGSYNEQFF.

This clone was counted only a few times. The J gene is TRBJ1-5, the V gene TRBV21-1. TRBV21-1 constitutes a pseudogene. This CDR3 has 13 amino acids. This CDR3 is CASSGGGDQPQHF. CDR3 bases: TGTGCCAGCAGCGGGGGGGGCGATCAGCCCCAGCATTTT.

This chain's CDR3 is CASSPNLPGTSGHNEQFF. CDR3 in DNA: TGTGCCAGCTCACCGAACCTCCCCGGGACTAGCGGACACAATGAGCAGTTCTTC. The rearrangement uses TRBV18 and TRBJ2-1; 11 positions agree with TRBD2. The ends lost 3 bases at V and 5 bases at J; junction bases unmatched: 12. CDR3 length: 18 residues. CDR1 KGHSH and CDR2 LQKENI come from the germline V gene.

V is TRBV5-5 and J is TRBJ1-1; D gene uncertain. Trimming took 7 bases from V and 4 from J, leaving 5 bases between them. CDR1 is SGHKS and CDR2 is YYEKEE in the germline V gene (reference sequence). There are 10 residues in the CDR3. CDR3 sequence: CASSGTEAFF. The CDR3, as DNA: TGTGCCAGCTCGGGCACTGAAGCTTTCTTT.

This chain connects TRBV19 to TRBJ2-2; D perhaps matches TRBD2 (6 bases). Per the germline V gene, CDR1 is LNHDA and CDR2 is SQIVND (reference sequence). This CDR3 is built from 16 residues. Trimming removed 10 bases from V and 0 bases from J, with 18 bases in between. The CDR3 loop reads CATRDLRLANTGELFF. DNA for the CDR3: TGTGCCACCAGGGATTTGAGACTAGCGAACACCGGGGAGCTGTTTTTT.

In nucleotides, the CDR3 is TGCGCCAGCAGCCCCCGGGTCGAACACGAGCAGTACTTC. Encoded protein: CASSPRVEHEQYF. This rearrangement joins TRBV5-1 to TRBJ2-7; D remains ambiguous. Germline V gives CDR1 SGHRS, CDR2 YFSETQ. This CDR3 has 13 residues. V was trimmed by 4 bases and J by 5 bases, leaving 13 bases between them.

This chain uses TRBV4-2 with TRBJ2-2; 9 nucleotides agree with TRBD1. The ends lost 2 bases at V and 5 bases at J; junction bases unmatched: 9. The germline CDR1 and CDR2 sequences are LGHNA and YNFKEQ. The CDR3 totals 17 residues. The chain's CDR3 is CASSQSRTGAGTGELFF. In nucleotides, the CDR3 is TGTGCCAGCAGCCAATCAAGGACAGGGGCGGGGACCGGGGAGCTGTTTTTT.